This TCR beta chain appears in the sequencing data of a study of blood T cell repertoires in COVID-19. Original data processing: Estimation of nucleated cell counts relied on the amplification of reference gene primers. This table comes from immunoSEQ multiplex PCR, and its TCRdb copy is limited to in-frame clones, with some not included. Clone size and the V and J calls come from that table; the DNA yielded D and trimming. The table records 50,000 to 75,000 clones, around 81% of them present only once. The CDR3 totals 15 residues. Germline CDR1 and CDR2: SNHLY and FYNNEI. Trimming took 6 bases from V and 11 from J; bases not matched to a gene: 9.

The gene calls are TRBV2 and TRBJ2-4; 14 bases line up with TRBD2. The receptor comes from a man between 60 and 75 years old with acute or convalescent COVID-19. The sample taken for sequencing was peripheral blood. The CDR3 loop is CASRSQTSGGGVQYF. The CDR3 bases are TGTGCCAGCAGGTCCCAGACTAGCGGGGGGGGCGTTCAGTACTTC.